The clone carrying this T cell receptor beta chain was seen a handful of times. What it binds is unknown. Trimming left V 5 bases short and J 5 bases short, with 12 bases between. The CDR3 contains 13 residues. Germline V gives CDR1 SEHNR, CDR2 FQNEAQ (reference sequence). This sample was included in a study of T-cell reconstitution after alpha-beta-depleted transplantation in children. Findings and limits, study-wide: High day-60 TCRbeta diversity in some patients came from surviving recipient T cells and thymic progenitors. T-cell counts and diversity at one year following transplant were attributed mainly to newly produced T cells. About two months after transplant, alpha-beta T cells reportedly came from several hundred expanded graft clones.

A library of TCRbeta sequences, prepared with unique molecular identifiers, was generated. TCRdb used MiXCR to reprocess the PCR reads, holding one entry per CDR3 protein. The table includes nearly 350,000 distinct CDR3 sequences, roughly 17% detected once. This rearrangement joins TRBV7-9 to TRBJ1-2; D gene unclear. The sample consisted of PBMCs, mostly from graft donor cells, taken 360 days after TCRalphabeta/CD19-depleted stem cell transplant. The sequence derives from a male patient aged 2-10 years who had a stem cell transplant for acute lymphoblastic leukemia, so the T cells may come from the graft donor. CDR3 DNA: TGTGCCAGCAGCCAGACGGAACAGTATGGCTACACCTTC. It encodes CASSQTEQYGYTF.